This entry concerns a single TCR beta chain. V was clipped by 0 bases and J by 3 bases, with 5 bases between them. In germline, CDR1 is MGHRA, CDR2 YSYEKL. There are 14 residues in the CDR3. Per the authors' pipeline: Estimation of nucleated cell counts relied on the amplification of reference gene primers. This table comes from immunoSEQ multiplex PCR, and its TCRdb copy is limited to in-frame clones, with some not included. V, J and clone size derive from that table, while D and trimming were established from the DNA sequence. The sample consists of about 190,000 clones, around 80% of them appearing once. This record comes from a study of blood T cell repertoires in COVID-19. Overall study: Samples came from the United States, Italy and Spain, spanning acute and convalescent COVID-19. In each case, the material was cDNA or gDNA derived from T cells, B-cell-depleted T cells, or PBMCs.

The V and J genes are TRBV4-1 and TRBJ2-2; unclear D gene. The origin of this receptor is an elderly woman with active or convalescent COVID-19. Sequencing was carried out using peripheral blood. This chain's CDR3 is CASSQDVHTGELFF. The CDR3, as DNA: TGCGCCAGCAGCCAAGACGTCCACACCGGGGAGCTGTTTTTT.